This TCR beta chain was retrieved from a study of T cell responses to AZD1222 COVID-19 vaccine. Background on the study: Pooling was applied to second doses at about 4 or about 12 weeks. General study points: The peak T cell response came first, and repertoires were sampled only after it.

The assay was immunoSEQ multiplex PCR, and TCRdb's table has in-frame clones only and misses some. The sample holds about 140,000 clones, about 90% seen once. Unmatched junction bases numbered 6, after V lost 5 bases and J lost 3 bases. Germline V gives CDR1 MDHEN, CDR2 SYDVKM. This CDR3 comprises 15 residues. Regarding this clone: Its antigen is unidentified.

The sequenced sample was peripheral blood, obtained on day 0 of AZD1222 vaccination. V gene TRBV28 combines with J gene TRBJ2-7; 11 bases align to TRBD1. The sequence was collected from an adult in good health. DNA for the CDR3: TGTGCCAGCAGTCGAGGGACAGGGGGAGTCTACGAGCAGTACTTC. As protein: CASSRGTGGVYEQYF.